Each of the 19 T cell receptor beta chains below was sequenced from the same sample in a study of T cells after yellow fever vaccination. Each CDR3 protein is one row after TCRdb ran MiXCR on the 5' RACE reads. The profile shows roughly 250,000 distinct CDR3 sequences, 10% to 15% of them singletons. Sequencing was performed on CD4+ T cells sorted from PBMCs, taken 45 days after the yellow fever booster vaccination. The receptor set was obtained from a man aged 25-40 years who received the YFV17D yellow fever vaccine.

V and J are TRBV18 and TRBJ2-3; TRBD1 matches at 9 bases. V lost 0 bases, J lost 3 bases, and 10 bases stayed unmatched. CDR1 KGHSH and CDR2 LQKENI come from the germline V gene. There are 18 residues in the CDR3. The CDR3 reads CASSPPNPGTGSTDTQYF. The CDR3 nucleotides read TGTGCCAGCTCACCACCTAACCCCGGGACAGGGTCAACAGATACGCAGTATTTT. Looking up the rest from reference TRBV18 and TRBJ2-3 gives the full variable domain: NAGVMQNPRHLVRRRGQEARLRCSPMKGHSHVYWYRQLPEEGLKFMVYLQKENIIDESGMPKERFSAEFPKEGPSILRIQQVVRGDSAAYFCASSPPNPGTGSTDTQYFGPGTRLTVL.

This rearrangement joins TRBV12-3 or TRBV12-4 to TRBJ2-5, with D possibly matching TRBD1 (6 bases). V was shortened by 6 bases and J by 4 bases, with 15 bases between the two germline ends. The CDR3 length is 14 residues. DNA for the CDR3: TGTGCCAGCAGGCAACAGGGTCTAGGAGAGACCCAGTACTTC. It is translated as CASRQQGLGETQYF.

This clonotype was detected ten times or more. This rearrangement joins TRBV20-1 to TRBJ1-4; D call uncertain. The CDR3 is 10 amino acids. CDR1 and CDR2 (germline): DFQATT, SNEGSKA (reference sequence). V dropped 3 bases and J dropped 5 bases, with 1 base sitting between them. The CDR3 nucleotides are TGCAGTGCTAGGAATGAAAAACTGTTTTTT. Protein: CSARNEKLFF.

This clonotype was seen a few times. The chain links TRBV15 to TRBJ2-2; D not resolved. This CDR3 spans 15 amino acids. Trimming cost V 0 bases and J 1 base, with 6 bases left between them. The germline V gene encodes CDR1 LNHNV and CDR2 YYDKDF (reference sequence). CDR3 region: CATSRDPVNTGELFF. The CDR3 coding sequence is TGTGCCACCAGCAGAGATCCGGTGAACACCGGGGAGCTGTTTTTT.

This clonotype appeared a few times. V and J are TRBV20-1 and TRBJ2-3; TRBD2 matches 8 bases. With 3 bases clipped from V and 2 bases from J, the junction kept 10 bases outside the gene matches. CDR3 length: 16 residues. CDR1 is DFQATT and CDR2 is SNEGSKA in the germline V gene (reference sequence). Here the CDR3 DNA reads TGCAGTGCTAGGGATCCCAGACTAGCGAACACAGATACGCAGTATTTT. Translation gives CSARDPRLANTDTQYF.

This clonotype occurred many times. The chain has TRBV12-3 or TRBV12-4 and TRBJ2-3; 7 bases line up with TRBD2. Trimming cost V 4 bases and J 1 base; bases outside gene matches: 5. The CDR3 is 15 residues long. The CDR3 coding sequence is TGTGCCAGCAGTTGGACGGGGGGAGGCACAGATACGCAGTATTTT. This codes for CASSWTGGGTDTQYF.

This clonotype has a handful of counts. The final CDR3 position lacks the conserved phenylalanine or tryptophan, pointing to a likely read error. Because the CDR3's place on the DNA is in doubt, the DNA is left out and the CDR3 is given as listed by TCRdb. This chain uses TRBV5-1 with TRBJ2-5. 12 amino acids form the CDR3, both terminal residues included. The V gene's germline CDR1 is SGHRS and CDR2 YFSETQ. The CDR3 sequence is CASSPDTDPKEL.

This clonotype showed up just a few times. The genes are TRBV10-1 and TRBJ2-7, with a tentative D call TRBD2 (6 bases). Germline CDR1 WNHNN, CDR2 SYGVQD (reference sequence). Trimming left V 4 bases short and J 2 bases short, with 18 bases between. This CDR3 has 16 amino acids. The CDR3 loop is CASSGTREAPTYEQYF. CDR3 sequence (DNA): TGCGCCAGCAGTGGTACTAGGGAGGCACCAACCTACGAGCAGTACTTC.

This clonotype has more than one count but fewer than ten. V and J are TRBV3-1 and TRBJ2-3; D ambiguous. This CDR3 contains 12 residues. From germline, CDR1 is LGHDT and CDR2 YNNKEL (reference sequence). V gave up 3 bases and J gave up 4 bases, with 5 bases separating them. The DNA of the CDR3 is TGTGCCAGCAGCCAGTATGCAGATACGCAGTATTTT. Protein: CASSQYADTQYF.

This clonotype came up a few times. V and J are TRBV5-1 and TRBJ2-3; 12 bases map to TRBD2. The CDR3 contains 16 residues. J lost 2 bases, V lost 5 bases, and 6 bases had no gene match. Germline V CDR1 and CDR2: SGHRS, YFSETQ. CDR3 amino acids: CASRQGLAGTTDTQYF. Here the CDR3 DNA reads TGCGCCAGCAGGCAAGGACTAGCGGGAACCACAGATACGCAGTATTTT.

The V and J genes are TRBV5-1 and TRBJ2-3; possible D gene TRBD2, 7 bases. The CDR3 length is 19 residues. Germline CDR1 and CDR2: SGHRS and YFSETQ. The V end was cut by 0 bases, the J end by 0 bases, with 20 bases between. The CDR3 DNA is TGCGCCAGCAGCTTGGCTCCAGGGGAGCGGGGAACTAGCACAGATACGCAGTATTTT. Protein product: CASSLAPGERGTSTDTQYF.

A few counts support this clonotype. The chain employs TRBV12-3 or TRBV12-4 and TRBJ1-1, with 9 bases lining up with TRBD1. There are 13 residues in the CDR3. With V trimmed by 0 bases and J by 11 bases, 4 bases remained unmatched. The CDR3 nucleotides read TGTGCCAGCAGTTTAGCGGGGACAGGGCTGGCTTTCTTT. Translation: CASSLAGTGLAFF.

This clonotype has just a few counts. The gene calls are TRBV20-1 and TRBJ1-5, with 8 nucleotides matching TRBD1. Germline V lookup: CDR1 DFQATT, CDR2 SNEGSKA (reference sequence). The CDR3 sequence is 15 residues long. With V trimmed by 5 bases and J by 1 base, 7 bases remained unmatched. This CDR3 is CSASRTGLSNQPQHF. In DNA, the CDR3 is TGCAGTGCTTCCAGGACAGGGCTAAGCAATCAGCCCCAGCATTTT.

This clonotype was recorded at least ten times. The chain uses TRBV29-1 and TRBJ2-1, with TRBD1 matching 9 bases. Germline lookup yields CDR1 SQVTM and CDR2 ANQGSEA. CDR3 size: 14 residues. The trim removed 5 bases at V and 8 bases at J, leaving 10 bases unmatched. The CDR3 nucleotides are TGCAGCGTTACCGGGACAGGGACCCTTCATGAGCAGTTCTTC. It encodes CSVTGTGTLHEQFF.

The chain recombines TRBV11-2 with TRBJ2-3, with 10 bases fitting TRBD2. CDR1 SGHAT and CDR2 FQNNGV come from the germline V gene. This CDR3 has 18 amino acids. Trimming at V came to 2 bases and at J to 7 bases, leaving 15 bases not matched to a gene. CDR3 sequence reads: CASSLQAAGLAGAYTQYF. CDR3 bases: TGTGCCAGCAGCTTACAAGCCGCGGGGCTAGCGGGAGCATATACGCAGTATTTT. Based on the CDR3 plus reference TRBV11-2 and TRBJ2-3, the full variable domain is EAGVAQSPRYKIIEKRQSVAFWCNPISGHATLYWYQQILGQGPKLLIQFQNNGVVDDSQLPKDRFSAERLKGVDSTLKIQPAKLEDSAVYLCASSLQAAGLAGAYTQYFGPGTRLTVL.

This chain joins TRBV6-1 and TRBJ2-5; the D gene is possibly TRBD2 (5 bases). Trimming cost V 8 bases and J 5 bases, with 18 bases left between them. The CDR3 is 14 residues long. Germline values: CDR1 MNHNS, CDR2 SASEGT. This CDR3 reads CASRVGGRVETQYF. The CDR3 nucleotides read TGTGCCAGCCGGGTAGGCGGGCGGGTTGAGACCCAGTACTTC.

This clonotype has only a few counts. The rearrangement joins TRBV4-3 to TRBJ2-7; D possibly corresponds to TRBD2 (5 bases). The V end lost 5 bases, the J end lost 0 bases, and 11 bases lay between the germline ends. The CDR3 extends over 14 amino acids. Germline V gene data show CDR1 as LGHNA and CDR2 as YSLEER. CDR3: CASSKTRDSYEQYF. Here the CDR3 DNA reads TGCGCCAGCAGCAAGACCCGGGACTCCTACGAGCAGTACTTC.

The chain has TRBV5-5 and TRBJ2-1; D is undetermined. The germline CDR1 and CDR2 sequences are SGHKS and YYEKEE (reference sequence). The V gene lost 4 bases and the J gene lost 0 bases, with 11 bases spanning the gap. The CDR3 is 15 residues long. In DNA, the CDR3 is TGTGCCAGCAGCGTCAGGAGTAGCTCCTACAATGAGCAGTTCTTC. Residues: CASSVRSSSYNEQFF. Together with reference TRBV5-5 and TRBJ2-1, the CDR3 gives the full variable domain: DAGVTQSPTHLIKTRGQQVTLRCSPISGHKSVSWYQQVLGQGPQFIFQYYEKEERGRGNFPDRFSARQFPNYSSELNVNALLLGDSALYLCASSVRSSSYNEQFFGPGTRLTVL.

This clonotype was seen a handful of times. The CDR3 DNA reads TGTGCCAGCAGCTCCCGACAGGGTTTGGACACCATATATTTT. Translating gives CASSSRQGLDTIYF. This chain links TRBV7-2 with TRBJ1-3, with 7 positions matching TRBD1. With 4 bases clipped from V and 8 bases from J, the junction kept 8 bases outside the gene matches. CDR3 length equals 14 residues. Germline loops: CDR1 SGHTA, CDR2 FQGNSA.